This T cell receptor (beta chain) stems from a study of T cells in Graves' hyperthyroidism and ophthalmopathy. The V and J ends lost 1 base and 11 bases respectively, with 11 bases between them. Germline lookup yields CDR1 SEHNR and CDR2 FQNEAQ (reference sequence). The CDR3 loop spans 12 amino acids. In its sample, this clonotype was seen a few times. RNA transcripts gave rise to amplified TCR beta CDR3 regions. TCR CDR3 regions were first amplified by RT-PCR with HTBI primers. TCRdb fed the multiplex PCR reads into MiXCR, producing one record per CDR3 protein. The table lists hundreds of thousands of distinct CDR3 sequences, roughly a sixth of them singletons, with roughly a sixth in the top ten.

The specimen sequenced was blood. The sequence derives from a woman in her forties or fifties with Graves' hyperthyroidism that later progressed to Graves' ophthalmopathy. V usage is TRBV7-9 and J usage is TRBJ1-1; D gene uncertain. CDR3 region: CASSLDVGPAFF. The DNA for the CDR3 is TGTGCCAGCAGCTTAGATGTAGGTCCCGCTTTCTTT.